This TCR beta chain was captured by sequencing in a study of blood T cell repertoires in COVID-19. The wider study: Whether acute or convalescent, the COVID-19 samples came from the United States, Italy and Spain.

Enrolment of Seattle patients took place during active infection, and they were followed longitudinally. Germline CDR1 is SGHNT and CDR2 is YYREEE (reference sequence). V lost 2 bases, J lost 6 bases, and 14 bases lay in between. The CDR3 consists of 14 residues. In the original processing: Scientists estimated how many nucleated cells there were by amplifying reference gene primers. TCRdb's copy holds only in-frame clones and misses some; the assay was immunoSEQ multiplex PCR. V, J and clone size derive from that table, while D and trimming were established from the DNA sequence. The repertoire has over 200,000 clones, 83% of them found once; the top ten carry around 1.3%.

The chain is built from TRBV5-4 and TRBJ1-1, with no clear D. This sequence originates from a young woman with COVID-19, enrolled during active disease. Sequenced sample: peripheral blood. The CDR3 here is CASSFMEGEAEAFF. The CDR3 DNA reads TGTGCCAGCAGCTTCATGGAAGGAGAAGCTGAAGCTTTCTTT.